This entry features one T cell receptor beta chain sequence. The data are from a study of cytomegalovirus exposure and HLA in healthy donors. Both 60 Vbeta primers and 13 Jbeta primers went into the PCR. The table came from immunoSEQ multiplex PCR; TCRdb's copy has only in-frame clones and leaves some out. This table holds 100,000 to 150,000 clones. The sample taken for sequencing was PBMCs. The TCR was taken from a man in his thirties or forties in good health and CMV-seronegative.

The CDR3 region is CSVKDRLPEAFF. The CDR3 DNA reads TGCAGCGTCAAGGACAGGCTTCCTGAAGCTTTCTTT. This chain uses TRBV29-1 with TRBJ1-1; TRBD1 aligns across 7 bases. This CDR3 is built from 12 residues. Germline V CDR1 and CDR2: SQVTM, ANQGSEA. With 6 bases clipped from V and 6 bases from J, the junction kept 7 bases outside the gene matches.